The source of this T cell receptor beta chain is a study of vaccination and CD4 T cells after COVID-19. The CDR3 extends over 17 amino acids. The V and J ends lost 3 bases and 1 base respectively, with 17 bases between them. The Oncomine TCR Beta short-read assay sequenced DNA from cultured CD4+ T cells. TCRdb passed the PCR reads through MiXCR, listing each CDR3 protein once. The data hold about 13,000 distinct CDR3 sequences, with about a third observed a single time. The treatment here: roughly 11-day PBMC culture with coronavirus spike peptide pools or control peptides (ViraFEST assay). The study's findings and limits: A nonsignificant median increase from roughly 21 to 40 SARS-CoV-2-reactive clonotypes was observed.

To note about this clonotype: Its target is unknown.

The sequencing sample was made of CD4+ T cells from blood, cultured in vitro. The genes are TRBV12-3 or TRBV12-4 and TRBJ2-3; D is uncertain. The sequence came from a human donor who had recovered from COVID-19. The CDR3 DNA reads TGTGCCAGCAGTTTGATCGGGCAGGCCAAGGGCACAGATACGCAGTATTTT. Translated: CASSLIGQAKGTDTQYF.